Shown below are 14 T cell receptor beta chains from a single sample sequenced in a study of blood T cells in healthy people across ages. Using a J-beta primer mix together with a sample-barcoded 5' primer, a second PCR was run for about 6 to 11 cycles. MiXCR, run by TCRdb on the 5' RACE reads, gives a single entry per CDR3 protein. The sample has approximately 830,000 distinct CDR3 sequences, 55% to 65% seen once; the top ten hold about a quarter. Sequenced material: blood. The receptors originated from a man younger than 45 in good health.

This chain joins TRBV20-1 and TRBJ2-7; D unresolved. The end of the DNA is better explained by TRBJ2-4, so the J call may be wrong. Germline-derived CDR1 and CDR2 are DFQATT and SNEGSKA (reference sequence). CDR3 length: 11 residues. CDR3 nucleotide sequence: TGCAGTGCTAGTAGGGAAAACATTCAGTACTTC. Its protein product is CSASRENIQYF.

The rearrangement links TRBV9 to TRBJ2-1; 11 bases align to TRBD2. J lost 2 bases, V lost 3 bases, and 13 bases had no gene match. Germline V gene data show CDR1 as SGDLS and CDR2 as YYNGEE. This CDR3 contains 19 residues. CDR3 sequence (DNA): TGTGCCAGCAGCGGTTGGGCTAGCGGGGGGATTGAGGCCTACAATGAGCAGTTCTTC. Translating it yields CASSGWASGGIEAYNEQFF.

The chain links TRBV2 to TRBJ2-7; 10 nucleotides line up with TRBD2. Germline V gene sequence: CDR1 SNHLY, CDR2 FYNNEI. The V segment lost 10 bases and the J segment 2 bases; nucleotides outside the gene matches: 20. The CDR3 spans 18 residues. The CDR3 sequence is CAILRGLAGAKNTYEQYF. In DNA form, the CDR3 reads TGTGCCATCCTAAGAGGGCTAGCGGGGGCTAAAAACACCTACGAGCAGTACTTC.

The chain is built from TRBV6-2 or TRBV6-3 and TRBJ1-5; 11 nucleotides agree with TRBD1. J lost 4 bases, V lost 7 bases, and 9 bases had no gene match. The germline gives CDR1 MNHEY, CDR2 SVGEGT. This CDR3 spans 16 amino acids. Here the CDR3 reads CASTSTGTGGNQPQHF. For the CDR3, the DNA is TGTGCCAGCACCTCTACCGGGACAGGGGGGAATCAGCCCCAGCATTTT.

This clonotype was detected only a few times. J is TRBJ2-3 and V is TRBV27, with TRBD2 as a possible D gene (6 bases). V was shortened by 5 bases and J by 2 bases, with 14 bases between the two germline ends. The germline V gene has CDR1 MNHEY and CDR2 SMNVEV (reference sequence). The CDR3 is 15 residues long. CDR3 DNA sequence: TGTGCCAGCAGTGCATTCAGCGGGTTCACAGATACGCAGTATTTT. The encoded protein is CASSAFSGFTDTQYF.

For this clonotype: The junction departs from germline at one end; a sequencing error may be responsible. As DNA, the CDR3 is TGCAGCGTTGAAGAGCCCCGAGGCACTGAGGCTTTCTTT. As protein: CSVEEPRGTEAFF. The rearrangement joins TRBV29-1 to TRBJ1-1; no definite D call. This CDR3 has 13 residues. CDR1 and CDR2 (germline): SQVTM, ANQGSEA.

The chain is built from TRBV7-2 and TRBJ2-4, with TRBD1 matching 9 bases. The DNA end lines up better with TRBJ2-7; the J call may be wrong. The CDR3 covers 15 residues. CDR1 is SGHTA, CDR2 FQGNSA, per germline. The CDR3 nucleotides are TGTGCCAGCAGCGTTGGACAGGGGCCCATCTACGAGCAGTACTTC. It specifies CASSVGQGPIYEQYF.

The rearrangement uses TRBV7-2 and TRBJ2-3; D gene uncertain. Germline V gene data show CDR1 as SGHTA and CDR2 as FQGNSA. There are 13 residues in the CDR3. The V gene lost 6 bases and the J gene lost 5 bases, with 12 bases spanning the gap. The CDR3 DNA reads as TGTGCCAGCAGTATAGGACCGAAAGATACGCAGTATTTT. It codes for CASSIGPKDTQYF.

The rearrangement links TRBV7-3 to TRBJ2-3; D remains unclear. The CDR3 runs 14 residues. V was pared by 3 bases and J by 3 bases, with 10 bases between. Germline loops: CDR1 SGHTA, CDR2 FQGTGA. The CDR3 region is CASSFLSSTDTQYF. The CDR3 bases are TGTGCCAGCAGCTTCCTCTCGTCAACAGATACGCAGTATTTT.

The chain recombines TRBV29-1 with TRBJ1-1; 7 bases are a match to TRBD1. Germline V gene sequence: CDR1 SQVTM, CDR2 ANQGSEA. CDR3 size: 11 residues. J gave up 7 bases and V 4 bases, and 3 bases lay outside the gene matches. Here the CDR3 reads CSVGQGGEAFF. In nucleotides, the CDR3 is TGCAGCGTTGGACAGGGTGGTGAAGCTTTCTTT.

The J gene is TRBJ2-5, the V gene TRBV4-2, with D perhaps TRBD1 or TRBD2 (5 bases each). TRBJ2-7 explains the end of the DNA better; the J call may be wrong. Looked up from germline, CDR1 is LGHNA and CDR2 is YNFKEQ. The CDR3 is made up of 16 amino acids. As DNA, the CDR3 is TGTGCCAGCAGCCAAGAAAGAGAGGGGCAGGGCCACGAGCAGTACTTC. This encodes CASSQEREGQGHEQYF.

The chain recombines TRBV9 with TRBJ2-1; tentatively, D is TRBD1 (6 bases). Trimming took 2 bases from V and 2 from J, leaving 14 bases between them. CDR3 size: 16 residues. Germline V lookup: CDR1 SGDLS, CDR2 YYNGEE. The CDR3 DNA sequence: TGTGCCAGCAGCGTGGACAGTTTAAGAGCCTACAATGAGCAGTTCTTC. This gives the protein CASSVDSLRAYNEQFF.

V gene TRBV20-1 combines with J gene TRBJ2-4, with TRBD1 identical over 8 bases. TRBJ2-7 explains the end of the DNA better; the J call may be wrong. The germline gives CDR1 DFQATT, CDR2 SNEGSKA (reference sequence). The CDR3 runs to 14 residues. CDR3 residues: CSAPNGQGLPEQYF. The CDR3 DNA follows: TGCAGTGCTCCAAACGGACAGGGTCTACCCGAGCAGTACTTC.

The chain carries TRBV5-1 and TRBJ2-3, with 8 bases that match TRBD1. The CDR3 is 16 amino acids. Germline V lookup: CDR1 SGHRS, CDR2 YFSETQ. V lost 0 bases to trimming and J lost 5 bases; unmatched junction nucleotides: 8. Written as DNA, the CDR3 is TGCGCCAGCAGCTTGGAGGGACAGGTGAGAGGAGATACGCAGTATTTT. Translating it yields CASSLEGQVRGDTQYF.